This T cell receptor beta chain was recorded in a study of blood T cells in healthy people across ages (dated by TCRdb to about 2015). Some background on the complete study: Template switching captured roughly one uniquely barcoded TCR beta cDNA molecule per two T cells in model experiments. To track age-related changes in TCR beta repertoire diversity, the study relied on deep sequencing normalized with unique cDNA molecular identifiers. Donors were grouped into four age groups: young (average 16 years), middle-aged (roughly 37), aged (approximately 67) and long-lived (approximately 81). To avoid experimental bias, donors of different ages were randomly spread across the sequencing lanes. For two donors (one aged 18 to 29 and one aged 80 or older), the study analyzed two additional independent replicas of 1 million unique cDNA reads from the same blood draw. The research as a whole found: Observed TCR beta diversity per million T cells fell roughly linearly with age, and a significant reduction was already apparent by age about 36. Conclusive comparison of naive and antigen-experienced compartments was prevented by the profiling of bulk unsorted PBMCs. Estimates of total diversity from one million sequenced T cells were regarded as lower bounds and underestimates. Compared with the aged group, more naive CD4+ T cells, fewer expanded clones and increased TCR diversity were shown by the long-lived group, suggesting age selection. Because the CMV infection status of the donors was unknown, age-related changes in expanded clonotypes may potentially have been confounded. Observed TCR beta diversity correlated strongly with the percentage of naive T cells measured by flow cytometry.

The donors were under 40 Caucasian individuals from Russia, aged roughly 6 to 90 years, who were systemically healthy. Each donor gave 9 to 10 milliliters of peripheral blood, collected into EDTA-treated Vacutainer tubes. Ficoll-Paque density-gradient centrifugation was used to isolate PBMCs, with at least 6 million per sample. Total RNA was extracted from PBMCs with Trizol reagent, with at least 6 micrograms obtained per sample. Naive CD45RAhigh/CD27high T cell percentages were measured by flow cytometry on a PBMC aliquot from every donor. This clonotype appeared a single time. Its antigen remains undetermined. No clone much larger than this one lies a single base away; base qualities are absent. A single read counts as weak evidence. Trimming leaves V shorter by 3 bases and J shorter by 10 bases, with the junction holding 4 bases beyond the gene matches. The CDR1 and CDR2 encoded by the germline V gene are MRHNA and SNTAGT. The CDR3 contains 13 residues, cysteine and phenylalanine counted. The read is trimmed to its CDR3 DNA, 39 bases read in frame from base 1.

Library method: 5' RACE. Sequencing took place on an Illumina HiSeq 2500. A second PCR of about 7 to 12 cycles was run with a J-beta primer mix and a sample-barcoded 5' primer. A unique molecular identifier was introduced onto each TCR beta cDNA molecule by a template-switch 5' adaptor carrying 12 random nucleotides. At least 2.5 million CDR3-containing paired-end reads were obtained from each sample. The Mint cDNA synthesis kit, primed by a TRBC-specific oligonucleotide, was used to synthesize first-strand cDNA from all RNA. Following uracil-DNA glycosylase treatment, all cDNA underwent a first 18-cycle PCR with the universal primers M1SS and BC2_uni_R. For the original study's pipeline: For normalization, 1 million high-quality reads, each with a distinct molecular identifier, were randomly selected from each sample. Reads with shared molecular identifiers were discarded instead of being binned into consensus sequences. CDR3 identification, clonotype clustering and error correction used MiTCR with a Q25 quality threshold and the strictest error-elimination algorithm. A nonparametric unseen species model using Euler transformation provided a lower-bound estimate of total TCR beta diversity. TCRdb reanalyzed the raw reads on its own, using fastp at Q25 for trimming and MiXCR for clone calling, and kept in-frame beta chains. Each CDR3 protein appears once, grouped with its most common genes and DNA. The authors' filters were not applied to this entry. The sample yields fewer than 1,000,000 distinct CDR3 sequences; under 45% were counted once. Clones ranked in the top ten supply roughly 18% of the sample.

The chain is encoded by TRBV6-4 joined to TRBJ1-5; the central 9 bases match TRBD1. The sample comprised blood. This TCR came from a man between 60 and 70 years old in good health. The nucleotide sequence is TGTGCCAGCAGTGAGGGACAGGGTACTCCCCAGCATTTT. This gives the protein CASSEGQGTPQHF.